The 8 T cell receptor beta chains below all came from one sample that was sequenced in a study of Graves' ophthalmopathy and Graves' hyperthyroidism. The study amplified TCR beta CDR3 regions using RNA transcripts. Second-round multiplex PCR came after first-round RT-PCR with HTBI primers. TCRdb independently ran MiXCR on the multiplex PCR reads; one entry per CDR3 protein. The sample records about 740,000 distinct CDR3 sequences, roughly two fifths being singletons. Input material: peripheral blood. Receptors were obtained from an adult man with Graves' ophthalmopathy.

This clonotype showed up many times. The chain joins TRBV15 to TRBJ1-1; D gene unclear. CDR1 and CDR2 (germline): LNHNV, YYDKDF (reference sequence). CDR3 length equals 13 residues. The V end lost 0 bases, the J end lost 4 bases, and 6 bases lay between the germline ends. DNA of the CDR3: TGTGCCACCAGCAGAGACAGAGGCACTGAAGCTTTCTTT. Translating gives CATSRDRGTEAFF.

The CDR3 DNA sequence: TGTGCCAGCAGTCGCCTCGGGGTTGGAATTGAGACCCAGTACTTC. This sequence encodes CASSRLGVGIETQYF. The chain carries TRBV28 and TRBJ2-5; TRBD2 might be the D (5 bases). Germline loops: CDR1 MDHEN, CDR2 SYDVKM. V lost 5 bases and J 5 bases, leaving 18 bases between the germline ends. The CDR3 length is 15 residues.

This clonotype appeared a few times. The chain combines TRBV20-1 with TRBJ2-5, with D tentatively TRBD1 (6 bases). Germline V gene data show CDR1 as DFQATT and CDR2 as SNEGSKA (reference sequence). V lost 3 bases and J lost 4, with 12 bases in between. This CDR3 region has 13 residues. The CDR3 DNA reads TGCAGTGCTAGCCATACAGGGCCAGAGACCCAGTACTTC. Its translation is CSASHTGPETQYF.

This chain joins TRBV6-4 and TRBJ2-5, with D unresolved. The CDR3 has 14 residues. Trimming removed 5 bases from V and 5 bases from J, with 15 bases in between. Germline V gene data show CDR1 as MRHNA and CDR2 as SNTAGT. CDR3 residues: CASSYHGVGETQYF. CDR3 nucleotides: TGTGCCAGCAGTTACCACGGAGTGGGGGAGACCCAGTACTTC.

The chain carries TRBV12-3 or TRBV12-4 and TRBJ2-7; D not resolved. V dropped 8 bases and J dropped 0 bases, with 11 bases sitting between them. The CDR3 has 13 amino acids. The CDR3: CASGRQNSYEQYF. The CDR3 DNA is TGTGCCAGCGGTAGGCAGAACTCCTACGAGCAGTACTTC.

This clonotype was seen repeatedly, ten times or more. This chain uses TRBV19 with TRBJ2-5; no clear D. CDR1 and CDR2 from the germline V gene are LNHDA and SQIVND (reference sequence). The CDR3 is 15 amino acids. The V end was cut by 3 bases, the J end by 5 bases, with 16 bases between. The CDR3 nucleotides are TGTGCCAGTAGTATCGCCAGGTCTCCCGAGGAGACCCAGTACTTC. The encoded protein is CASSIARSPEETQYF.

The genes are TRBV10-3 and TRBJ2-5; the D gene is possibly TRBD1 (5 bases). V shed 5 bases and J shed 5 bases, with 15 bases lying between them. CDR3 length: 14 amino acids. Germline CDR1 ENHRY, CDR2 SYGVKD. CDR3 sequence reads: CAISSLMGQETQYF. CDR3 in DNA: TGTGCCATCAGTTCCCTCATGGGGCAGGAGACCCAGTACTTC.

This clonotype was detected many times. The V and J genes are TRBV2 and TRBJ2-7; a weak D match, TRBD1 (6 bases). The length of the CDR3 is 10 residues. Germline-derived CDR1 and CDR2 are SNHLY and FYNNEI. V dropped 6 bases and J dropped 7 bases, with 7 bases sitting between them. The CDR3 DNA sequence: TGTGCCAGCAGAGGACAGGAGCAGTACTTC. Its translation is CASRGQEQYF.